A selection of T cell receptor beta chains follows, all from one sample in a study of T cells after yellow fever vaccination. TCRdb re-derived calls from the 5' RACE reads in MiXCR, one entry per CDR3 protein. This sample yields hundreds of thousands of distinct CDR3 sequences, of which roughly 9.4% are seen a single time; more than 15% belongs to the top ten. The source material was PBMCs, sampled on the day of the first yellow fever vaccination. The receptor source for this set is a man younger than 35 who received the YFV17D yellow fever vaccine. Each CDR3 is given with its conserved first and last residue. D genes are given only for firm matches. A clone size is listed for some rows: how often the clone was seen (once, few, many), or a class if it is expanded.

V	size	J	D	CDR3	DNA
TRBV5-6	.	TRBJ2-6	.	CASSLALDSGANVLTF	TGTGCCAGCAGCTTGGCACTGGACTCTGGGGCCAACGTCCTGACTTTC
TRBV28	.	TRBJ1-1	.	CASSLSTENTEAFF	TGTGCCAGCAGTTTATCGACAGAGAACACTGAAGCTTTCTTT
TRBV9	.	TRBJ2-1	.	CASSVDGQSYNEQFF	TGTGCCAGCAGCGTAGATGGGCAGTCCTACAATGAGCAGTTCTTC
TRBV5-1	few	TRBJ2-2	.	CASSLVDNTGELFF	TGCGCCAGCAGCTTGGTGGATAACACCGGGGAGCTGTTTTTT
TRBV9	.	TRBJ1-3	.	CASSEETSVLNTIYF	TGTGCCAGCAGCGAAGAAACCTCGGTCCTAAACACCATATATTTT
TRBV4-3	few	TRBJ2-5	.	CASSQDIDDQETQYF	TGCGCCAGCAGCCAAGATATCGACGATCAAGAGACCCAGTACTTC
TRBV19	few	TRBJ2-3	.	CASSIQGRTDTQYF	TGTGCCAGTAGTATTCAGGGGAGGACAGATACGCAGTATTTT
TRBV7-3	many	TRBJ2-1	TRBD2	CASSSERGYNEQFF	TGTGCCAGCAGCTCTGAGCGGGGCTACAATGAGCAGTTCTTC
TRBV18	few	TRBJ2-1	TRBD1	CASSRRTGEEQFF	TGTGCCAGCTCTCGAAGGACAGGAGAGGAGCAGTTCTTC
TRBV4-1	.	TRBJ2-7	TRBD2	CASSQDPASGGYEQYF	TGCGCCAGCAGCCAAGATCCGGCTAGCGGGGGCTACGAGCAGTACTTC
TRBV7-6	few	TRBJ2-1	.	CASSVSPSRTYNEQFF	TGTGCCAGCAGCGTATCTCCCTCGAGAACCTACAATGAGCAGTTCTTC
TRBV5-1	few	TRBJ1-2	.	CASGEFYGYTF	TGCGCCAGCGGGGAATTCTATGGCTACACCTTC
TRBV20-1	.	TRBJ2-3	TRBD1	CSASPGQADTQYF	TGCAGTGCTAGTCCCGGACAGGCAGATACGCAGTATTTT
TRBV5-1	many	TRBJ2-1	TRBD2	CASSLAAGGGAVDEQFF	TGCGCCAGCAGCTTGGCGGCGGGCGGGGGGGCCGTCGATGAGCAGTTCTTC
TRBV24-1	.	TRBJ2-1	.	CATSPSQGDEQFF	TGTGCCACCAGTCCGAGCCAGGGTGATGAGCAGTTCTTC
TRBV6-1	few	TRBJ2-3	.	CASGRPLYSTDTQYF	TGTGCCAGCGGGAGGCCCCTCTATAGCACAGATACGCAGTATTTT
TRBV12-3/TRBV12-4	.	TRBJ2-1	.	CASSLLDGSEQFF	TGTGCCAGCAGTTTACTAGATGGGTCTGAGCAGTTCTTC
TRBV11-2	.	TRBJ2-3	.	CASSFPGATGDTQYF	TGTGCCAGCAGCTTCCCGGGGGCTACCGGTGATACGCAGTATTTT
TRBV5-1	.	TRBJ2-2	.	CASSLGSIADTGELFF	TGCGCCAGCAGCTTGGGTTCGATAGCAGACACCGGGGAGCTGTTTTTT
TRBV3-1	.	TRBJ2-5	.	CASSQRSTGSLETQYF	TGTGCCAGCAGCCAACGTAGCACAGGGTCTTTAGAGACCCAGTACTTC
TRBV13	.	TRBJ1-5	.	CASSFSGYSNQPQHF	TGTGCCAGCAGCTTTTCGGGATATAGCAATCAGCCCCAGCATTTT
TRBV5-1	many	TRBJ2-7	.	CASSWDTTTGEQYF	TGCGCCAGCAGCTGGGACACAACCACGGGCGAGCAGTACTTC
TRBV11-2	few	TRBJ2-1	.	CASSSGTVVNEQFF	TGTGCCAGCAGCTCAGGGACTGTTGTTAATGAGCAGTTCTTC
TRBV7-2	many	TRBJ1-6	TRBD1	CASSSRQGTANSPLHF	TGTGCCAGCAGCTCAAGACAGGGAACCGCTAATTCACCCCTCCACTTT
TRBV4-3	few	TRBJ2-1	TRBD2	CASSQEGTSLGEQFF	TGCGCCAGCAGCCAAGAGGGGACTAGTTTGGGTGAGCAGTTCTTC
TRBV12-3/TRBV12-4	few	TRBJ2-5	.	CASTKLGGRETQYF	TGTGCCAGCACCAAGCTCGGGGGGCGAGAGACCCAGTACTTC
TRBV20-1	.	TRBJ2-1	.	CSARRRSASSYNEQFF	TGCAGTGCTAGACGTCGGAGCGCGAGCTCCTACAATGAGCAGTTCTTC
TRBV7-8	.	TRBJ2-5	TRBD2	CASSPRLAGDTETQYF	TGTGCCAGCAGCCCCCGACTAGCGGGGGATACGGAGACCCAGTACTTC
TRBV27	.	TRBJ1-1	.	CASKFYSDTEAFF	TGTGCCAGCAAGTTTTACAGTGACACTGAAGCTTTCTTT
TRBV4-2	many	TRBJ2-2	.	CASSRPSRGPATGELFF	TGTGCCAGCAGCCGGCCCTCTCGGGGGCCGGCCACCGGGGAGCTGTTTTTT
TRBV4-2	.	TRBJ1-5	.	CASSQDRHSQPRHF	TGTGCCAGCAGCCAAGATCGGCATAGTCAGCCCCGGCATTTT
TRBV11-1	many	TRBJ2-3	TRBD2	CASSLGGTSGGGTDTQYF	TGTGCCAGCAGCTTAGGGGGGACTAGCGGGGGAGGCACAGATACGCAGTATTTT
TRBV20-1	.	TRBJ1-6	.	CSARDHQAGNSPLHF	TGCAGTGCTAGAGATCATCAGGCGGGTAATTCACCCCTCCACTTT
TRBV6-2/TRBV6-3	few	TRBJ1-5	TRBD1	CASATGKYQPQHF	TGTGCCAGCGCGACAGGGAAATATCAGCCCCAGCATTTT
TRBV5-1	many	TRBJ2-2	.	CASSFGGPFNTGELFF	TGCGCCAGCAGCTTCGGGGGGCCATTTAACACCGGGGAGCTGTTTTTT
TRBV4-1	.	TRBJ2-3	TRBD2	CASSQVTSGLRTDTLYF	TGCGCCAGCAGCCAAGTCACTAGCGGCTTACGGACAGATACGCTGTATTTT
TRBV2	once	TRBJ2-1	TRBD2	CAISLRARQRDSYNEQFF	TGTGCCATCAGTTTAAGGGCCCGGCAGCGGGACTCCTACAATGAGCAGTTCTTC
TRBV9	.	TRBJ2-1	.	CASSDGLVYNEQFF	TGTGCCAGCAGCGACGGGTTGGTCTACAATGAGCAGTTCTTC
TRBV7-9	.	TRBJ2-7	.	CASSSLSWEQYF	TGTGCCAGCAGCTCGCTCTCGTGGGAGCAGTACTTC
TRBV14	.	TRBJ1-1	.	CAMPVVGLGTEAFF	TGTGCCATGCCGGTTGTGGGCTTGGGGACTGAAGCTTTCTTT
TRBV30	few	TRBJ2-7	.	CAWSPASAEQYF	TGTGCCTGGAGTCCCGCCTCCGCCGAGCAGTACTTC
TRBV4-3	few	TRBJ1-2	TRBD1	CASSQASGGYGYTF	TGCGCCAGCAGCCAAGCCTCAGGGGGTTATGGCTACACCTTC
TRBV7-2	.	TRBJ1-6	.	CASSLPLNSPLHF	TGTGCCAGCAGCTTACCCCTTAATTCACCCCTCCACTTT
TRBV5-1	many	TRBJ1-4	.	CASSSALGNEKLFF	TGCGCCAGCAGCTCGGCCTTGGGGAATGAAAAACTGTTTTTT
TRBV7-9	few	TRBJ1-6	.	CASSFPEIGLLHF	TGTGCCAGCAGCTTCCCGGAAATCGGTCTCCTCCACTTT
TRBV14	few	TRBJ1-1	.	CASSQGLIGPPTEAFF	TGTGCCAGCAGCCAGGGGCTTATAGGGCCCCCCACTGAAGCTTTCTTT
TRBV3-1	.	TRBJ2-3	.	CASSQDRAVGTQYF	TGTGCCAGCAGCCAAGATCGGGCTGTCGGTACGCAGTATTTT
TRBV9	.	TRBJ1-2	.	CASSVAPAANYGYTF	TGTGCCAGCAGCGTAGCTCCGGCGGCTAACTATGGCTACACCTTC
TRBV15	few	TRBJ2-1	.	CATSRRAGGPYNEQFF	TGTGCCACCAGCAGACGTGCCGGGGGCCCCTACAATGAGCAGTTCTTC
TRBV12-3/TRBV12-4	few	TRBJ2-1	TRBD2	CASTAGGGGYNEQFF	TGTGCCAGCACCGCCGGCGGGGGGGGCTACAATGAGCAGTTCTTC
TRBV11-3	few	TRBJ2-3	TRBD2	CASSLDGPAGGPDTQYF	TGTGCCAGCAGCTTAGATGGTCCAGCGGGGGGTCCAGATACGCAGTATTTT
TRBV29-1	.	TRBJ2-1	.	CSVVGGSYNEQFF	TGCAGCGTTGTAGGGGGATCCTACAATGAGCAGTTCTTC
TRBV6-5	few	TRBJ2-3	.	CASSYDSGPDTQYF	TGTGCCAGCAGTTACGATTCGGGCCCAGATACGCAGTATTTT
TRBV20-1	few	TRBJ2-3	TRBD2	CSARGRDGITQYF	TGCAGTGCTAGGGGGAGGGACGGGATTACGCAGTATTTT